This section outlines one TCR beta chain sequence together with its context. What antigen it recognizes has not been identified. No qualities accompany the bases; no much larger clone lies one base away. Interpreted using the paper, the treatment or condition label stands for: allogeneic hematopoietic cell transplantation with graft depleted of TCRalphabeta T cells and CD19 B cells. TCRalphabeta/CD19-depleted allogeneic hematopoietic cell grafts were given to the transplant recipients, all of whom were children. The data were taken from a study of T-cell reconstitution after alpha-beta-depleted transplantation in children (dated by TCRdb to about 2016). Notes on the research overall: T-cell immune reconstitution after TCRalphabeta/CD19-depleted allogeneic hematopoietic cell transplantation in children was quantitatively tracked in the study by means of TCR repertoire profiling.

Libraries were prepared through PCR. Sequenced on an Illumina HiSeq 2500. TCR libraries were prepared with molecular barcoding, using unique molecular identifiers to normalize TCRbeta repertoire quantification. The public reads were reanalyzed by TCRdb: fastp trimming at Q25, MiXCR alignment, in-frame beta chains only. Every entry covers one CDR3 protein and lists the most common genes and DNA from its rows. The sample contains hundreds of thousands of distinct CDR3 sequences, roughly 16% of them found a single time. The top ten hold around 4.5% of the sample. The germline V gene sets CDR1 to SQVTM and CDR2 to ANQGSEA. Counted from cysteine to phenylalanine, this CDR3 has 12 amino acids. CDR3 DNA is the only sequence kept; it has 36 bases, read in frame from the first base. V is shortened by 3 bases, J by 3 bases, and the region joining them spans 8 bases. The investigation overall reported the following: Apparently early alphabetaT-cell count recovery about two months after transplant reportedly relied on only several hundred rapidly expanded clones derived from non-depleted graft cells. The high TCRbeta diversity at day 60 in some patients was ascribed to recipient T cells and intrathymic progenitors that had survived conditioning. Over subsequent months, a decline in hyperexpanded clone frequencies was noted, and after one year, T-cell counts and TCRbeta diversity were mostly ascribed to newly produced T cells.

The sequence was obtained from a male patient aged 10 to 17 who had a stem cell transplant for acute lymphoblastic leukemia, so the T cells may come from the graft donor. The chain is encoded by TRBV29-1 joined to TRBJ1-2; confidence is insufficient to name the D gene. Material: PBMCs, mostly from graft donor cells, obtained 360 days after TCRalphabeta/CD19-depleted stem cell transplant. The nucleotide sequence reads TGCAGCGTTGATGACGGATACTATGGCTACACCTTC. Protein translation: CSVDDGYYGYTF.